Listed below are T cell receptor beta chains from one sample, sequenced in a study of response to subunit inactivated influenza vaccine. TCRdb re-derived calls from the RT-PCR reads in MiXCR, one entry per CDR3 protein. The sample lists about 240,000 distinct CDR3 sequences, 12% seen once, with about 7.8% in the top ten. The material sequenced was non-naive T cells sorted from PBMCs, taken approximately 15 days before vaccination. The receptor source for this set is a man in his fifties or sixties who received an inactivated influenza vaccine. CDR3s include the opening cysteine and the closing phenylalanine or tryptophan. The order of the fields is CDR3 protein, CDR3 length, V gene, clone size. Clone size is shown for a subset of rows, as once, few, many or a class of expanded clone.

CDR3aa: CASSLGLWTSLDTQYF
len: 16
v_gene: TRBV11-2
abundance: many

CDR3aa: CASSIIQGNEQFF
len: 13
v_gene: TRBV19
abundance: few

CDR3aa: CASSPGMWRLNTEAFF
len: 16
v_gene: TRBV28
abundance: many

CDR3aa: CASSLSGSGASFF
len: 13
v_gene: TRBV27
abundance: many

CDR3aa: CASSMAGGNTEAFF
len: 14
v_gene: TRBV19
abundance: few

CDR3aa: CASSPKPGLAKNIQYF
len: 16
v_gene: TRBV7-9
abundance: few

CDR3aa: CASSFAGGNTEAFF
len: 14
v_gene: TRBV27
abundance: many

CDR3aa: CASSHQLVDTQYF
len: 13
v_gene: TRBV5-6
abundance: NA

CDR3aa: CASGFAGLEQFF
len: 12
v_gene: TRBV7-6
abundance: NA

CDR3aa: CSASRQGDTQYF
len: 12
v_gene: TRBV20-1
abundance: few

CDR3aa: CASSYGPGQGLF
len: 12
v_gene: TRBV7-9
abundance: few

CDR3aa: CSARDSGLGGEQYF
len: 14
v_gene: TRBV20-1
abundance: few

CDR3aa: CSVPQGSRTDTQYF
len: 14
v_gene: TRBV29-1
abundance: NA

CDR3aa: CASSLVRGRARYNEQFF
len: 17
v_gene: TRBV11-2
abundance: many

CDR3aa: CSASPPGQAAGQYF
len: 14
v_gene: TRBV20-1
abundance: few

CDR3aa: CASSQDQAITGELFF
len: 15
v_gene: TRBV4-3
abundance: many